This T cell receptor (beta chain) was obtained from a study of vaccination and CD4 T cells after COVID-19. Study at large: Post-COVID draws came a median around 100 days after diagnosis (range 35 to 161). In culture, cells were exposed to overlapping spike peptides from SARS-CoV-2, HCoV-NL63, HCoV-OC43 and HCoV-229E. Collection of post-vaccine samples followed dose two by a median about 75 days, spanning a range of 14 to 241.

Study-wide results and limits: Convalescent patients showed a median around 88% of reactive clones that were seen only post-vaccination.

The V gene's germline CDR1 is SNHLY and CDR2 FYNNEI. CDR3 length: 14 residues. V was clipped by 5 bases and J by 0 bases, with 5 bases between them. As concerns this clonotype: Its matching antigen is unknown.

Treatment noted: approximately 9-day PBMC culture with coronavirus spike peptide pools or control peptides (ViraFEST assay). Researchers used the Oncomine TCR Beta short-read assay to sequence DNA from cultured CD4+ T cells. TCRdb re-called the PCR reads through MiXCR, storing one row per CDR3 protein. The table lists 7,500 to 10,000 distinct CDR3 sequences, around two thirds of them singletons. This clonotype was sampled from a human donor who had recovered from COVID-19. The genes are TRBV2 and TRBJ2-6, with D unclear. Sample: CD4+ T cells from blood, cultured in vitro. CDR3: CASSSSSGANVLTF. The CDR3 DNA reads TGTGCCAGCAGTTCTAGCTCTGGGGCCAACGTCCTGACTTTC. Supplemented by reference TRBV2 and TRBJ2-6, the full variable domain reads EPEVTQTPSHQVTQMGQEVILRCVPISNHLYFYWYRQILGQKVEFLVSFYNNEISEKSEIFDDQFSVERPDGSNFTLKIRSTKLEDSAMYFCASSSSSGANVLTFGAGSRLTVL.